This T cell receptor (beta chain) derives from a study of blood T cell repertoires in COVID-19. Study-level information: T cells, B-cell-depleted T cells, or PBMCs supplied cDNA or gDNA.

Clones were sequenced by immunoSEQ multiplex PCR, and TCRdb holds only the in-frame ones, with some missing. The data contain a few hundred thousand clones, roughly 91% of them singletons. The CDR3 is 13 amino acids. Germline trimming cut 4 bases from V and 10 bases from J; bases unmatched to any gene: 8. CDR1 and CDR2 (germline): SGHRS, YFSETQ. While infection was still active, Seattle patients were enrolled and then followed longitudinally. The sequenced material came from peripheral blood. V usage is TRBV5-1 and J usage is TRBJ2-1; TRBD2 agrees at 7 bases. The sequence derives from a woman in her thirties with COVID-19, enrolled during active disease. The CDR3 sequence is CASSHLAGVEQFF. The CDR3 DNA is TGCGCCAGCAGCCATCTCGCGGGGGTAGAGCAGTTCTTC.